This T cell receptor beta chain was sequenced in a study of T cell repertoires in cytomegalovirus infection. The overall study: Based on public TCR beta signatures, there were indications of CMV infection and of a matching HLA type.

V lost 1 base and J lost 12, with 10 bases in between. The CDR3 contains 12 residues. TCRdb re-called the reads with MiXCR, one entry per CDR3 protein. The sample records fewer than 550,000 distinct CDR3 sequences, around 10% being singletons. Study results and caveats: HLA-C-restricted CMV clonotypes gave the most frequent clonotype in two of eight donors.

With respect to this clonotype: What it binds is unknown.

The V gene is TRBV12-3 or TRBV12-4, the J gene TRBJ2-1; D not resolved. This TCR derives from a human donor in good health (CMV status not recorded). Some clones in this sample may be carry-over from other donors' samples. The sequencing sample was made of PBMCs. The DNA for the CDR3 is TGTGCCAGCAGTTTAGGCCCGCCCGCGCAGTTCTTC. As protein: CASSLGPPAQFF.